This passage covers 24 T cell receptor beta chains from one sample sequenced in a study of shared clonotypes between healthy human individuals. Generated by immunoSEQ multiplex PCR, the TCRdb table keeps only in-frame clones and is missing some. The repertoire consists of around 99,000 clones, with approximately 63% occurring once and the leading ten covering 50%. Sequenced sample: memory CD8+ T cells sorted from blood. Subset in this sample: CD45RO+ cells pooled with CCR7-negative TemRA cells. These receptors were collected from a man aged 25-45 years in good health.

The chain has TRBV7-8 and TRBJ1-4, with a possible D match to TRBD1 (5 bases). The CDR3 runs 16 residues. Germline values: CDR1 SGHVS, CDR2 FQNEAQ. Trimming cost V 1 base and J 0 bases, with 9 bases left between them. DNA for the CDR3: TGTGCCAGCAGCTTAGAGGCGGGGCCAACTAATGAAAAACTGTTTTTT. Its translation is CASSLEAGPTNEKLFF.

The CDR3 loop reads CASSLPPAGVNEQFF. DNA for the CDR3: TGTGCCAGCAGCTTACCGCCAGCGGGTGTCAATGAGCAGTTCTTC. The chain uses TRBV7-2 and TRBJ2-1, with a tentative D call TRBD2 (6 bases). Germline values: CDR1 SGHTA, CDR2 FQGNSA. CDR3 size: 15 residues. The ends were cut back, 2 bases at V and 6 bases at J, with 14 bases in the middle. The complete variable domain, with remaining parts taken from reference TRBV7-2 and TRBJ2-1, reads GAGVSQSPSNKVTEKGKDVELRCDPISGHTALYWYRQSLGQGLEFLIYFQGNSAPDKSGLPSDRFSAERTGGSVSTLTIQRTQQEDSAVYLCASSLPPAGVNEQFFGPGTRLTVL.

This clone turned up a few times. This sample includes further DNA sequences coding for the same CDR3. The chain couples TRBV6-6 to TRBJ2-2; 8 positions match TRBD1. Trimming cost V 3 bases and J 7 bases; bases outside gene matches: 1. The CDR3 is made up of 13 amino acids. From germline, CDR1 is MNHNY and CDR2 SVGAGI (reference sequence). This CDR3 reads CASSYTGGGELFF. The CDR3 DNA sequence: TGTGCCAGCAGTTATACAGGGGGCGGGGAGCTGTTTTTT.

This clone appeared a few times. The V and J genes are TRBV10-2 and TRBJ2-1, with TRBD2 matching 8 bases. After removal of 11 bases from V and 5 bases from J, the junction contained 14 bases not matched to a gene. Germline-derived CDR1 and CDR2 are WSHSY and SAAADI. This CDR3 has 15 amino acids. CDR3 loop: CAGTNVAGLNNEQFF. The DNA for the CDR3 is TGCGCCGGAACAAATGTAGCGGGACTAAACAATGAGCAGTTCTTC.

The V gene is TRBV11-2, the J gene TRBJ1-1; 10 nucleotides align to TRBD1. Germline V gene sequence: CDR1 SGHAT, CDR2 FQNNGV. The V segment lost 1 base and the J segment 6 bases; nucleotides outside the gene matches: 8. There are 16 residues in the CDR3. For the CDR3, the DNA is TGTGCCAGCAGCTTAGGCCGGGGACAGGGGCATGCTGAAGCTTTCTTT. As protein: CASSLGRGQGHAEAFF.

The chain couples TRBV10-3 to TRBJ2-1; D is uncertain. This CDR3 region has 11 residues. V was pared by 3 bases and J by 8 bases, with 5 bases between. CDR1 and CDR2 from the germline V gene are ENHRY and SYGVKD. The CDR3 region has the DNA TGTGCCATCAGTGAAACCCATGAGCAGTTCTTC. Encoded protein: CAISETHEQFF.

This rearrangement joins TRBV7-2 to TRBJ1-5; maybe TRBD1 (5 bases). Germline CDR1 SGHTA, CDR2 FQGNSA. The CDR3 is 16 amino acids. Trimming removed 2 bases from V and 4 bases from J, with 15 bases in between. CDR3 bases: TGTGCCAGCAGCTTACTGGGGCTTGGGGTTAATCAGCCCCAGCATTTT. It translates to CASSLLGLGVNQPQHF.

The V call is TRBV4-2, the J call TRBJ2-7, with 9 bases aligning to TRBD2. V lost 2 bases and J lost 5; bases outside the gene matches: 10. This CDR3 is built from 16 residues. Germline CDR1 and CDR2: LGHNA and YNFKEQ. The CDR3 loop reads CASSQTLAGGRDEQYF. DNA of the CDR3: TGTGCCAGCAGCCAAACCCTGGCGGGGGGGCGCGACGAGCAGTACTTC.

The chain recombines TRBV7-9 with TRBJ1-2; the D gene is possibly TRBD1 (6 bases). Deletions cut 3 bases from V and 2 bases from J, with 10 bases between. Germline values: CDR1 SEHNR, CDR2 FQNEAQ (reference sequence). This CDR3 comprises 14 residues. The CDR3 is CASSLDSPNYGYTF. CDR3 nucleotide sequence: TGTGCCAGCAGCTTGGACAGCCCCAACTATGGCTACACCTTC.

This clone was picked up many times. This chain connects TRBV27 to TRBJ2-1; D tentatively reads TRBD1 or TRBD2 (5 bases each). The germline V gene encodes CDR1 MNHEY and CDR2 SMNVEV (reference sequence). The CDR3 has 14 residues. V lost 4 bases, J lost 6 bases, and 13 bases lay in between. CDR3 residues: CASSSGSSINEQFF. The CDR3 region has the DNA TGTGCCAGCAGTTCAGGGAGTTCTATCAATGAGCAGTTCTTC.

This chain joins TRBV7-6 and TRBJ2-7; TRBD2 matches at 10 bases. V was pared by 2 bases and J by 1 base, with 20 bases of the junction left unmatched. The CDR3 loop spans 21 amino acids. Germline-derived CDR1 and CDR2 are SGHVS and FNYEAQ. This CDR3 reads CASSLFDWLAGGTPSSYEQYF. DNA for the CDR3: TGTGCCAGCAGCTTATTCGATTGGTTAGCGGGAGGAACCCCCTCTTCCTACGAGCAGTACTTC.

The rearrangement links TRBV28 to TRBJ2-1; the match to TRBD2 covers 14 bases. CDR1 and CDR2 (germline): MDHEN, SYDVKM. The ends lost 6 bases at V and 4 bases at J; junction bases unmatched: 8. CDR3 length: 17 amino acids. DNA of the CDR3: TGTGCCAGCAGCAACGCCGGGACTAGCGGGAGTTACAATGAGCAGTTCTTC. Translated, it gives CASSNAGTSGSYNEQFF. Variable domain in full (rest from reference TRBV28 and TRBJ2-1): DVKVTQSSRYLVKRTGEKVFLECVQDMDHENMFWYRQDPGLGLRLIYFSYDVKMKEKGDIPEGYSVSREKKERFSLILESASTNQTSMYLCASSNAGTSGSYNEQFFGPGTRLTVL.

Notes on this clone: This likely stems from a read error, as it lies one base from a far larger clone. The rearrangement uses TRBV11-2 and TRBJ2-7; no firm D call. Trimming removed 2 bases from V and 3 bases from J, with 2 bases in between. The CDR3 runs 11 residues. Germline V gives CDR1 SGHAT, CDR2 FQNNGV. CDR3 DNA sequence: TGTGCCAGCAGCTTATTCTACGAGCAGTACTTC. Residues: CASSLFYEQYF.

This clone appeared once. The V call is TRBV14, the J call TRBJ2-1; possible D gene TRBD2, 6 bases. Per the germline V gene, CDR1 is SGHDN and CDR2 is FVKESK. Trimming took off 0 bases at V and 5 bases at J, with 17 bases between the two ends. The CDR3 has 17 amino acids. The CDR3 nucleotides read TGTGCCAGCAGCCAAGAAGAGGGGTTAGCGGCCCACAATGAGCAGTTCTTC. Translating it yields CASSQEEGLAAHNEQFF. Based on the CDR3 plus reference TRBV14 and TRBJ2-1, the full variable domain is EAGVTQFPSHSVIEKGQTVTLRCDPISGHDNLYWYRRVMGKEIKFLLHFVKESKQDESGMPNNRFLAERTGGTYSTLKVQPAELEDSGVYFCASSQEEGLAAHNEQFFGPGTRLTVL.

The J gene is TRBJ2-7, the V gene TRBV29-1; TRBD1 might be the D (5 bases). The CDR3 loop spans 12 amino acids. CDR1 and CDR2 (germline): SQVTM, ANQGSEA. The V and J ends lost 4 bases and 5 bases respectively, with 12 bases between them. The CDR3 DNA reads TGCAGCGTTGCAGACAGTGCCCACGAGCAGTACTTC. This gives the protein CSVADSAHEQYF.

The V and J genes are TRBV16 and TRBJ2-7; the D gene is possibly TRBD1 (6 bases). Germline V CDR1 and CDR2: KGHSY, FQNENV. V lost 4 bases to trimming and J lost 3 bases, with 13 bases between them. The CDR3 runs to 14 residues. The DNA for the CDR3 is TGTGCCAGCAGCCCCCCGGACAGCTACTACGAGCAGTACTTC. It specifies CASSPPDSYYEQYF.

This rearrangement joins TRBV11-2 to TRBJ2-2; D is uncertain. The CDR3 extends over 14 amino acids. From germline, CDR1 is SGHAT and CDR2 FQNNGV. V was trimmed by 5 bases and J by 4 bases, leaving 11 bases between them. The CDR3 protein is CASSQVHATGELFF. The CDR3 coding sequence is TGTGCCAGCAGCCAAGTACATGCCACCGGGGAGCTGTTTTTT.

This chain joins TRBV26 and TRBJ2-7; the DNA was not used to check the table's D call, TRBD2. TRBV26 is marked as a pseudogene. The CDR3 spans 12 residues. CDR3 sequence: CASSFVSYEQYF. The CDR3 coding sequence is TGTGCCAGCAGTTTCGTCTCCTACGAGCAGTACTTC.

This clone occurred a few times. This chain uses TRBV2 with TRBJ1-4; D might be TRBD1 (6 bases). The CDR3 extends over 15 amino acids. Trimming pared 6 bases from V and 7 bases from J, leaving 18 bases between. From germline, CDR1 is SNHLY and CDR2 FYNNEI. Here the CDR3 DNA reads TGTGCCAGCAGCCTACAGGGTTTACGGTCTGAAAAACTGTTTTTT. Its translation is CASSLQGLRSEKLFF.

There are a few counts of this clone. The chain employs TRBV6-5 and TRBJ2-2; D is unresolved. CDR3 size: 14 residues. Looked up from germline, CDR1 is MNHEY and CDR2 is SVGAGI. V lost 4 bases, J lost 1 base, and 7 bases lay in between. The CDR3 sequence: CASSSRQNTGELFF. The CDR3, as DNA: TGTGCCAGCAGTTCCCGACAGAACACCGGGGAGCTGTTTTTT.

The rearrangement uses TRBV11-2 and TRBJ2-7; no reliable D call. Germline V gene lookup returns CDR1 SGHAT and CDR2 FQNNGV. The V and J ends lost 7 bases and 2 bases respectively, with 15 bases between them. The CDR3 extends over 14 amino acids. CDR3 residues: CASIQGPPAYEQYF. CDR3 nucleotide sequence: TGTGCCAGCATACAAGGACCGCCGGCCTACGAGCAGTACTTC.

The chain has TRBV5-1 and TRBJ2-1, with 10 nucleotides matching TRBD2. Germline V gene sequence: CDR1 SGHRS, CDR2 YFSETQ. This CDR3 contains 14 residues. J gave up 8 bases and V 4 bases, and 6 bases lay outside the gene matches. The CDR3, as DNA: TGCGCCAGCAGCCCGGCTAGCGGGAGCGATGAGCAGTTCTTC. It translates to CASSPASGSDEQFF. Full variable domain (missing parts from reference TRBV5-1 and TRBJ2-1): KAGVTQTPRYLIKTRGQQVTLSCSPISGHRSVSWYQQTPGQGLQFLFEYFSETQRNKGNFPGRFSGRQFSNSRSEMNVSTLELGDSALYLCASSPASGSDEQFFGPGTRLTVL.

Here the CDR3 reads CASSLTPEAFF. The CDR3 DNA sequence: TGTGCCAGCAGCTTAACCCCTGAAGCTTTCTTT. V and J are TRBV7-9 and TRBJ1-1; D is undetermined. Trimming shortened V by 2 bases and J by 6 bases, and 4 bases separated the two germline ends. The germline V gene encodes CDR1 SEHNR and CDR2 FQNEAQ (reference sequence). The CDR3 is 11 residues long.

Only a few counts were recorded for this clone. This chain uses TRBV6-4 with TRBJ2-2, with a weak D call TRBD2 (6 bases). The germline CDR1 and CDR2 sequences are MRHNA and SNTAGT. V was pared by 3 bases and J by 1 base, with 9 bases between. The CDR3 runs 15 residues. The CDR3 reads CASSDEAGNTGELFF. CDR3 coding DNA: TGTGCCAGCAGTGATGAAGCGGGGAACACCGGGGAGCTGTTTTTT.